Listed below are T cell receptor beta chains from one sample, sequenced in a study of T cells in Graves' hyperthyroidism and ophthalmopathy. One entry per CDR3 protein results from TCRdb running MiXCR on the multiplex PCR reads. Of about 600,000 distinct CDR3 sequences in the sample, 13% to 15% were seen once. The specimen sequenced was blood. The source is a woman between 18 and 29 years old with Graves' ophthalmopathy. Both conserved end residues are part of each CDR3. D genes are given only for firm matches. Only part of the rows carry a size: once, few, many, or a class if the clone is expanded.

D gene	clone size	V gene	J gene	CDR3 protein	CDR3 DNA
-	many	TRBV6-1	TRBJ1-2	CATLKPYGYTF	TGTGCCACCCTCAAGCCTTATGGCTACACCTTC
TRBD2	-	TRBV19	TRBJ2-3	CASSIVSGRGTDTQYF	TGTGCCAGTAGTATAGTTAGCGGGAGGGGCACAGATACGCAGTATTTT
TRBD2	-	TRBV9	TRBJ2-1	CASSASSPGLAGLPSSYNEQFF	TGTGCCAGCAGCGCCTCCTCTCCGGGACTAGCGGGCCTACCCAGCTCCTACAATGAGCAGTTCTTC
-	many	TRBV27	TRBJ2-7	CASTPRGSYSYEQYF	TGTGCCAGCACTCCAAGGGGGAGTTACTCCTACGAGCAGTACTTC
-	many	TRBV24-1	TRBJ1-5	CATSDQQGYQPQHF	TGTGCCACCAGTGATCAACAGGGTTATCAGCCCCAGCATTTT
-	-	TRBV6-1	TRBJ1-4	CASSQPGVSEKLFF	TGTGCCAGCAGCCAGCCGGGGGTTAGTGAAAAACTGTTTTTT
TRBD1	once	TRBV18	TRBJ1-5	CASSPLGQGVYQPQHF	TGTGCCAGCTCACCTTTGGGACAGGGTGTATATCAGCCCCAGCATTTT
-	many	TRBV14	TRBJ2-1	CASSRVGRYIYNEQFF	TGTGCCAGCAGCCGAGTGGGCAGGTACATCTACAATGAGCAGTTCTTC
-	-	TRBV7-9	TRBJ2-5	CASSRLYQETQYF	TGTGCCAGCAGCCGATTGTATCAAGAGACCCAGTACTTC
-	few	TRBV4-3	TRBJ2-7	CASSHSVGYEQYF	TGCGCCAGCAGCCACTCGGTGGGCTACGAGCAGTACTTC
-	few	TRBV12-3/TRBV12-4	TRBJ1-2	CASSGAGKNSEYGYTF	TGTGCCAGCAGTGGGGCAGGGAAGAATAGTGAATATGGCTACACCTTC
TRBD2	many	TRBV7-2	TRBJ2-1	CASSLRLAGVRLHEQFF	TGTGCCAGCAGCCTTAGACTAGCGGGAGTTAGATTGCATGAGCAGTTCTTC
TRBD1	once	TRBV4-3	TRBJ1-4	CASSQGTGIDEKLFF	TGCGCCAGCAGCCAAGGGACAGGGATCGATGAAAAACTGTTTTTT
-	many	TRBV9	TRBJ1-1	CASSVGDGGGSTEAFF	TGTGCCAGCAGCGTAGGGGACGGAGGGGGGTCCACTGAAGCTTTCTTT
TRBD2	many	TRBV20-1	TRBJ2-1	CSANWGLASGSSSYNEQFF	TGCAGTGCCAATTGGGGCTTGGCTAGCGGGAGTAGTTCCTACAATGAGCAGTTCTTC
TRBD2	-	TRBV7-9	TRBJ2-1	CASSPSPGTSGSYYNEQFF	TGTGCCAGCAGCCCAAGTCCCGGGACTAGCGGGAGCTACTACAATGAGCAGTTCTTC
-	many	TRBV4-1	TRBJ1-2	CASSQVQDSFYGYTF	TGCGCCAGCAGCCAAGTTCAGGATTCCTTCTATGGCTACACCTTC
TRBD2	many	TRBV11-2	TRBJ2-1	CASSFSGRGNNEQFF	TGTGCCAGCAGCTTTAGCGGGAGGGGAAACAATGAGCAGTTCTTC
TRBD2	many	TRBV12-3/TRBV12-4	TRBJ2-7	CASSFPGLAGEGAKNEQYF	TGTGCCAGCAGTTTCCCGGGACTAGCGGGAGAAGGAGCTAAGAACGAGCAGTACTTC
TRBD1	many	TRBV20-1	TRBJ2-1	CSASDGQDWDNEQFF	TGCAGTGCTAGCGACGGACAGGATTGGGACAATGAGCAGTTCTTC
-	few	TRBV12-3/TRBV12-4	TRBJ2-1	CATSDFPTSSYNEQFF	TGTGCCACCAGTGATTTCCCCACGAGCTCCTACAATGAGCAGTTCTTC
-	-	TRBV18	TRBJ2-3	CASSPPGRATSTDTQYF	TGTGCCAGCTCACCACCCGGGCGGGCGACTAGCACAGATACGCAGTATTTT
-	many	TRBV11-3	TRBJ1-1	CASSLPRIGNTEAFF	TGTGCCAGCAGCTTACCTCGAATCGGAAACACTGAAGCTTTCTTT
TRBD2	many	TRBV7-2	TRBJ2-1	CASSPRTLAGGEQFF	TGTGCCAGCAGCCCCCGTACGTTAGCGGGAGGCGAGCAGTTCTTC
TRBD2	many	TRBV6-2/TRBV6-3	TRBJ2-1	CASSPTSGMIYNEQFF	TGTGCCAGCAGCCCGACTAGCGGGATGATATACAATGAGCAGTTCTTC
-	many	TRBV4-1	TRBJ2-5	CASSQGFSPFETQYF	TGCGCCAGCAGCCAAGGTTTTTCCCCCTTTGAGACCCAGTACTTC
-	many	TRBV11-2	TRBJ1-1	CASSYPERGVTEAFF	TGTGCCAGCAGCTACCCAGAGCGGGGGGTCACTGAAGCTTTCTTT
-	many	TRBV11-2	TRBJ1-2	CASSLDGRLLKGNYGYTF	TGTGCCAGCAGCTTAGACGGTAGACTTTTAAAGGGGAACTATGGCTACACCTTC
TRBD2	many	TRBV20-1	TRBJ2-1	CSARAVAGGNYNEQFF	TGCAGTGCTAGAGCGGTAGCGGGAGGCAACTACAATGAGCAGTTCTTC
-	many	TRBV5-1	TRBJ1-4	CASSPRDRLRHEKLFF	TGCGCCAGCAGCCCCCGGGACCGTCTTAGGCATGAAAAACTGTTTTTT
TRBD1	-	TRBV7-9	TRBJ2-2	CASSFGGQGTGELFF	TGTGCCAGCAGCTTTGGGGGACAGGGTACCGGGGAGCTGTTTTTT
-	many	TRBV14	TRBJ1-1	CASSQDLGANTEAFF	TGTGCCAGCAGCCAAGATCTGGGGGCTAACACTGAAGCTTTCTTT
-	few	TRBV29-1	TRBJ1-3	CSARESGNTIYF	TGCAGCGCCAGGGAGTCTGGAAACACCATATATTTT
TRBD1	many	TRBV7-3	TRBJ2-7	CASSLTGTGAYEQYF	TGTGCCAGCAGCTTAACTGGGACAGGGGCCTACGAGCAGTACTTC
TRBD1	many	TRBV28	TRBJ1-4	CASSPGTGGAGEKLFF	TGTGCCAGCAGTCCAGGCACAGGGGGCGCCGGTGAAAAACTGTTTTTT
TRBD1	many	TRBV28	TRBJ1-1	CASTSPGGTEAFF	TGTGCCAGCACCTCACCAGGGGGCACTGAAGCTTTCTTT
-	few	TRBV7-9	TRBJ1-4	CASSSGIEGGRNEKLFF	TGTGCCAGCAGCTCCGGAATCGAGGGAGGGAGAAATGAAAAACTGTTTTTT
TRBD1	few	TRBV3-1	TRBJ1-1	CASRSNSRTGESTEAFF	TGTGCCAGCAGGTCCAATTCTCGGACAGGGGAGAGCACTGAAGCTTTCTTT
-	many	TRBV5-1	TRBJ2-1	CASSLVGPQHNEQFF	TGCGCCAGCAGTTTAGTCGGGCCCCAGCACAATGAGCAGTTCTTC
TRBD2	many	TRBV7-2	TRBJ2-7	CASSFLRGTSGKSSYEQYF	TGTGCCAGCAGCTTCTTGAGGGGGACTAGCGGGAAAAGCTCCTACGAGCAGTACTTC
-	many	TRBV28	TRBJ2-7	CASTPGSSYEQYF	TGTGCCAGCACGCCCGGGAGCTCCTACGAGCAGTACTTC
-	many	TRBV7-8	TRBJ1-6	CASSLDSSSYNSPLHF	TGTGCCAGCAGCTTGGATTCAAGCTCCTATAATTCACCCCTCCACTTT
-	many	TRBV27	TRBJ2-7	CASSLVGGTSYEQYF	TGTGCCAGCAGTTTGGTCGGAGGCACCTCCTACGAGCAGTACTTC
-	many	TRBV3-1	TRBJ1-1	CASSQEEPVPGHEAFF	TGTGCCAGCAGCCAAGAAGAGCCCGTACCGGGACACGAAGCTTTCTTT
TRBD2	many	TRBV9	TRBJ2-3	CASSPRGYGAGGNTQYF	TGTGCCAGCAGCCCAAGAGGATATGGAGCGGGAGGAAATACGCAGTATTTT
-	-	TRBV12-3/TRBV12-4	TRBJ2-1	CASTPRSWYNEQFF	TGTGCCAGCACCCCGAGGAGCTGGTACAATGAGCAGTTCTTC
TRBD1	-	TRBV6-6	TRBJ2-3	CASSYSTLTGDSTDTQYF	TGTGCCAGCAGTTACTCGACCCTCACAGGGGACAGCACAGATACGCAGTATTTT
TRBD1	many	TRBV5-1	TRBJ2-7	CASSLSGQGYSYEQYF	TGCGCCAGCAGCTTATCGGGACAGGGCTATTCGTACGAGCAGTACTTC
TRBD1	-	TRBV4-3	TRBJ2-2	CASSSRVMGQATPSTGELFF	TGCGCCAGCAGCTCTAGAGTTATGGGACAGGCCACCCCATCGACCGGGGAGCTGTTTTTT
-	-	TRBV20-1	TRBJ1-2	CSARDWDRSLLANYGYTF	TGCAGTGCTAGAGATTGGGACCGCTCTCTCTTAGCTAACTATGGCTACACCTTC
-	many	TRBV6-1	TRBJ1-3	CASSEGSWAGGNTIYF	TGTGCCAGCAGTGAAGGGTCTTGGGCAGGAGGAAACACCATATATTTT
TRBD1	many	TRBV5-8	TRBJ1-1	CASSILRQGGNTEAFF	TGTGCCAGCAGCATACTACGACAGGGCGGGAACACTGAAGCTTTCTTT
TRBD1	many	TRBV7-2	TRBJ2-7	CASSIRQGAATYEQYF	TGTGCCAGCAGCATTAGACAGGGGGCGGCGACCTACGAGCAGTACTTC
-	many	TRBV12-3/TRBV12-4	TRBJ2-3	CASSQGAGTSTDTQYF	TGTGCCAGCAGCCAAGGAGCGGGCACTAGCACAGATACGCAGTATTTT
-	few	TRBV5-6	TRBJ2-1	CASSQRTIEPLSSYNEQFF	TGTGCCAGCAGCCAAAGGACGATAGAACCCCTGAGCTCCTACAATGAGCAGTTCTTC
TRBD2	few	TRBV4-3	TRBJ2-3	CASSPTSGKKDTQYF	TGCGCCAGCAGCCCGACTAGCGGGAAAAAAGATACGCAGTATTTT
-	few	TRBV9	TRBJ2-7	CASSGTGELGEQYF	TGTGCCAGCAGCGGTACGGGAGAGTTGGGGGAGCAGTACTTC
TRBD2	many	TRBV2	TRBJ2-3	CASRFSGRESTDTQYF	TGTGCCAGCAGGTTCAGCGGGAGGGAGAGCACAGATACGCAGTATTTT
TRBD2	-	TRBV6-2/TRBV6-3	TRBJ2-2	CASRISGRDTGELFF	TGTGCCAGCAGGATCAGCGGGAGGGACACCGGGGAGCTGTTTTTT
TRBD1	few	TRBV9	TRBJ1-2	CASSVGGTGAIDYGYTF	TGTGCCAGCAGCGTAGGGGGGACAGGGGCTATCGACTATGGCTACACCTTC